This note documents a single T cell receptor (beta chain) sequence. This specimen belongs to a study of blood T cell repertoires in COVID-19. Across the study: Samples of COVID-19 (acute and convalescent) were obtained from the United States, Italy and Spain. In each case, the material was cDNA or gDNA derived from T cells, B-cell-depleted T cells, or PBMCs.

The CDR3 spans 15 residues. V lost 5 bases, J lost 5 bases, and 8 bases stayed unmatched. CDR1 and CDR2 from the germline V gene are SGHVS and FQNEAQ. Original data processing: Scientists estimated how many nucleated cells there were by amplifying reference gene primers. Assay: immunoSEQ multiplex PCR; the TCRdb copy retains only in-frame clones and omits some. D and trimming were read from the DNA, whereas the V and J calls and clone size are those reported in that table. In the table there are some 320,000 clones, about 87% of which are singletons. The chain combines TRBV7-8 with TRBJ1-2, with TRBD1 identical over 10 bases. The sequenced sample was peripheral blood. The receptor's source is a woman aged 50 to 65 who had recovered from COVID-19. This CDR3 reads CASSPRDRGYYGYTF. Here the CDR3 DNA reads TGTGCCAGCAGCCCTCGGGACAGGGGTTATTATGGCTACACCTTC.